Following are 15 T cell receptor beta chains from one sample sequenced in a study of beta chain features in type 1 diabetes. Reverse transcription of all isolated RNA meant that expressed TCRB transcripts were sequenced. Profiling relied on immunoSEQ multiplex PCR, and the TCRdb table lists in-frame clones only, not all of them. Among about 660,000 clones, around 15% were seen once, and the ten largest hold roughly 0.04%. Study-level points and caveats: People with Type 1 diabetes carried modestly yet significantly shorter TCRB CDR3s in all four CD4+ subsets.

No antigen has been assigned to these receptors. The sample consisted of naive CD4+ T cells from blood. Source of these receptors: a man between 18 and 35 years old with type 1 diabetes.

In DNA, the CDR3 is TGTGCCAGCAGTACTCGGACAGGGCCTACCTACGAGCAGTACTTC. It is translated as CASSTRTGPTYEQYF. The chain has TRBV2 and TRBJ2-7; 8 bases line up with TRBD1. CDR1 and CDR2 (germline): SNHLY, FYNNEI. This CDR3 is 15 amino acids long. J gave up 2 bases and V 5 bases, and 8 bases lay outside the gene matches.

This chain links TRBV4-3 with TRBJ2-3, with D possibly called TRBD1 or TRBD2 (6 bases each). Trimming pared 4 bases from V and 1 base from J, leaving 9 bases between. CDR3 size: 14 residues. Germline CDR1 LGHNA, CDR2 YSLEER. The CDR3 DNA reads as TGCGCCAGCAGCCCGAGGGGGGGCACAGATACGCAGTATTTT. This codes for CASSPRGGTDTQYF.

The rearrangement joins TRBV4-1 to TRBJ2-5; 11 bases align to TRBD1. The CDR3 is made up of 17 amino acids. Trimming cost V 1 base and J 1 base; bases outside gene matches: 5. The germline V gene has CDR1 MGHRA and CDR2 YSYEKL. The CDR3 loop is CASSQADRGQLQETQYF. The CDR3 DNA is TGCGCCAGCAGCCAAGCGGACAGGGGGCAACTCCAAGAGACCCAGTACTTC.

The genes are TRBV23-1 and TRBJ2-1; 10 bases line up with TRBD1. TRBV23-1 counts as an open reading frame of uncertain function. The CDR3 has 17 amino acids. With V trimmed by 6 bases and J by 6 bases, 14 bases remained unmatched. CDR3: CASRPRGGTGAFNEQFF. Here the CDR3 DNA reads TGCGCCAGCAGACCCCGGGGGGGGACAGGGGCCTTCAATGAGCAGTTCTTC.

The chain carries TRBV28 and TRBJ1-1; D may be TRBD1 (6 bases). CDR1 MDHEN and CDR2 SYDVKM come from the germline V gene. The CDR3 is 14 residues long. The V end lost 8 bases, the J end lost 0 bases, and 13 bases lay between the germline ends. The CDR3 coding sequence is TGTGCCAGCCTTTCCGGACAGCTGAACACTGAAGCTTTCTTT. This sequence encodes CASLSGQLNTEAFF.

This clone has only a few counts. This sequence joins TRBV2 and TRBJ2-2; the match to TRBD2 covers 7 bases. The CDR3 runs 16 residues. Germline CDR1 and CDR2: SNHLY and FYNNEI. Trimming at V came to 5 bases and at J to 6 bases, leaving 12 bases not matched to a gene. The CDR3 loop is CASSLTSSKEAGELFF. CDR3 coding DNA: TGTGCCAGCAGTTTGACTAGCTCTAAGGAAGCCGGGGAGCTGTTTTTT. Combining the CDR3 with reference TRBV2 and TRBJ2-2 gives the whole variable domain EPEVTQTPSHQVTQMGQEVILRCVPISNHLYFYWYRQILGQKVEFLVSFYNNEISEKSEIFDDQFSVERPDGSNFTLKIRSTKLEDSAMYFCASSLTSSKEAGELFFGEGSRLTVL.

This chain uses TRBV30 with TRBJ2-7; perhaps TRBD1 as D (5 bases). The CDR3 totals 12 residues. V was cut by 4 bases and J by 3 bases, with 10 bases left in between. Germline values: CDR1 GTSNPN, CDR2 SVGIG (reference sequence). CDR3 loop: CAWTGSLYEQYF. CDR3 nucleotides: TGTGCCTGGACAGGGTCCCTCTACGAGCAGTACTTC.

This clone was counted between two and nine times. The rearrangement links TRBV19 to TRBJ2-5; D not certain. The CDR3 is 13 residues long. V was clipped by 6 bases and J by 1 base, with 9 bases between them. From germline, CDR1 is LNHDA and CDR2 SQIVND (reference sequence). The CDR3 reads CASSHPSQETQYF. Written as DNA, the CDR3 is TGTGCCAGTAGCCATCCAAGCCAAGAGACCCAGTACTTC.

The rearrangement links TRBV7-3 to TRBJ1-6, with D uncertain. CDR3 length: 14 residues. The V end was cut by 0 bases, the J end by 9 bases, with 9 bases between. Germline assignment: CDR1 SGHTA and CDR2 FQGTGA. In nucleotides, the CDR3 is TGTGCCAGCAGCTTAACGGGCAGTTTTTCACCCCTCCACTTT. It yields the protein CASSLTGSFSPLHF.

This clone was seen only a few times. The chain carries TRBV28 and TRBJ2-7; maybe TRBD2 (5 bases). V lost 6 bases and J 4 bases, leaving 16 bases between the germline ends. Looked up from germline, CDR1 is MDHEN and CDR2 is SYDVKM. This CDR3 comprises 14 residues. CDR3: CASRRWTETYEQYF. The CDR3 region has the DNA TGTGCCAGCAGACGTTGGACTGAGACGTACGAGCAGTACTTC. The complete variable domain, with remaining parts taken from reference TRBV28 and TRBJ2-7, reads DVKVTQSSRYLVKRTGEKVFLECVQDMDHENMFWYRQDPGLGLRLIYFSYDVKMKEKGDIPEGYSVSREKKERFSLILESASTNQTSMYLCASRRWTETYEQYFGPGTRLTVT.

The chain carries TRBV10-1 and TRBJ1-1, with D possibly matching TRBD1 (5 bases). Between the trimmed V and J ends, which lost 6 bases and 5 bases, there was a span of 13 bases. The CDR3 has 13 amino acids. The germline gives CDR1 WNHNN, CDR2 SYGVQD (reference sequence). The CDR3 DNA is TGCGCCAGCAGAGATCGCGAGGGGACTGAAGCTTTCTTT. This encodes CASRDREGTEAFF.

This chain connects TRBV7-3 to TRBJ2-3, with D unresolved. Germline V CDR1 and CDR2: SGHTA, FQGTGA. The length of the CDR3 is 15 residues. Trimming pared 0 bases from V and 1 base from J, leaving 8 bases between. DNA of the CDR3: TGTGCCAGCAGCTTAACAGGAGACGGCACAGATACGCAGTATTTT. Its protein product is CASSLTGDGTDTQYF.

In this sample, this clone turned up a few times. The DNA of the CDR3 is TGTGCCAGCAGTCCCTGGGACAGAACAAACTATGGCTACACCTTC. Its translation is CASSPWDRTNYGYTF. V is TRBV6-5 and J is TRBJ1-2, with 7 bases aligning to TRBD1. Germline V gene sequence: CDR1 MNHEY, CDR2 SVGAGI. The CDR3 loop spans 15 amino acids. J lost 2 bases, V lost 5 bases, and 8 bases had no gene match.

The chain joins TRBV11-1 to TRBJ2-7, with 10 bases aligning to TRBD2. Germline-derived CDR1 and CDR2 are SGHAT and FQDESV (reference sequence). There are 16 residues in the CDR3. V lost 5 bases and J lost 1; bases outside the gene matches: 8. Here the CDR3 reads CASSLLGTSVSYEQYF. Here the CDR3 DNA reads TGTGCCAGCAGCCTCCTCGGGACTAGCGTTTCCTACGAGCAGTACTTC.

This clone came up once. The rearrangement links TRBV20-1 to TRBJ2-1; D gene ambiguous. The CDR3 consists of 10 residues. Deletions cut 5 bases from V and 7 bases from J, with 6 bases between. Germline CDR1 reads DFQATT; CDR2 reads SNEGSKA (reference sequence). The CDR3 is CSALVNEQFF. In DNA form, the CDR3 reads TGCAGTGCTCTTGTGAATGAGCAGTTCTTC.